The 10 T cell receptor beta chains in this list originate from one sample, sequenced in a study of shared clonotypes between healthy human individuals. Clones were read by immunoSEQ multiplex PCR, and TCRdb kept only the in-frame ones, dropping some. The sample has roughly 500,000 clones; 60% to 85% are singletons. Sequencing was carried out using PBMCs. All receptors derive from a woman in her 40s in good health. Some clones in this sample may be carry-over from other donors' samples.

The rearrangement uses TRBV5-1 and TRBJ2-1; 7 positions agree with TRBD2. Germline assignment: CDR1 SGHRS and CDR2 YFSETQ. The CDR3 has 15 residues. The junction had 5 bases not matched to a gene; V was cut back by 0 bases and J by 5 bases. The CDR3 sequence: CASSLVIAGDNEQFF. The DNA of the CDR3 is TGCGCCAGCAGCTTGGTAATAGCGGGTGACAATGAGCAGTTCTTC.

The rearrangement links TRBV5-1 to TRBJ1-5; 9 nucleotides line up with TRBD1. CDR1 and CDR2 (germline): SGHRS, YFSETQ. The V segment lost 4 bases and the J segment 5 bases; nucleotides outside the gene matches: 4. The CDR3 is made up of 14 amino acids. CDR3 region: CASSVTGGDQPQHF. CDR3 coding DNA: TGCGCCAGCAGCGTCACAGGGGGCGATCAGCCCCAGCATTTT.

A note on this clone: In the same sample, other DNA sequences code for this CDR3. The V call is TRBV11-2, the J call TRBJ2-3; no clear D. Per germline, CDR1 SGHAT and CDR2 FQNNGV. The germline V and J ends were trimmed by 3 bases and 0 bases, with 7 bases remaining between them. The CDR3 is made up of 14 amino acids. Written as DNA, the CDR3 is TGTGCCAGCAGCTTTAGTGGAAGCACAGATACGCAGTATTTT. It yields the protein CASSFSGSTDTQYF. Full variable domain (missing parts from reference TRBV11-2 and TRBJ2-3): EAGVAQSPRYKIIEKRQSVAFWCNPISGHATLYWYQQILGQGPKLLIQFQNNGVVDDSQLPKDRFSAERLKGVDSTLKIQPAKLEDSAVYLCASSFSGSTDTQYFGPGTRLTVL.

The genes are TRBV2 and TRBJ2-1, with 9 bases matching TRBD1. This CDR3 contains 15 residues. The V segment lost 6 bases and the J segment 1 base; nucleotides outside the gene matches: 4. Germline V lookup: CDR1 SNHLY, CDR2 FYNNEI. CDR3 loop: CASRTGGGSYNEQFF. The CDR3, as DNA: TGTGCCAGCAGGACAGGGGGTGGTTCCTACAATGAGCAGTTCTTC.

The chain is built from TRBV15 and TRBJ2-7; 7 bases map to TRBD2. The CDR3 consists of 15 residues. The J segment lost 3 bases and the V segment lost 1 base, leaving 6 bases of the junction unmatched. Germline loops: CDR1 LNHNV, CDR2 YYDKDF (reference sequence). The CDR3 protein is CATSRGSGTNYEQYF. The CDR3 coding sequence is TGTGCCACCAGCAGAGGGAGCGGGACGAACTACGAGCAGTACTTC.

This chain links TRBV6-1 with TRBJ2-4; D may correspond to TRBD1 or TRBD2 (6 bases each). CDR1 MNHNS and CDR2 SASEGT come from the germline V gene. Trimming pared 2 bases from V and 8 bases from J, leaving 22 bases between. The CDR3 is 17 residues long. The CDR3 sequence is CASSEKAPGAIRDIQYF. The CDR3 DNA reads TGTGCCAGCAGTGAAAAGGCGCCGGGGGCGATAAGGGACATTCAGTACTTC.

V gene TRBV18 combines with J gene TRBJ2-2; D remains unclear. The CDR3 sequence is 14 residues long. Germline CDR1 KGHSH, CDR2 LQKENI. Deletions cut 0 bases from V and 1 base from J, with 3 bases between. This chain's CDR3 is CASSPPKNTGELFF. The CDR3 DNA is TGTGCCAGCTCACCACCGAAGAACACCGGGGAGCTGTTTTTT.

The chain employs TRBV27 and TRBJ1-3; D gene uncertain. Germline V gene sequence: CDR1 MNHEY, CDR2 SMNVEV (reference sequence). The CDR3 totals 14 residues. V was cut by 4 bases and J by 0 bases, with 7 bases left in between. CDR3 sequence: CASSWHLSGNTIYF. CDR3 coding DNA: TGTGCCAGCAGTTGGCATCTCTCTGGAAACACCATATATTTT.

The chain employs TRBV2 and TRBJ1-4; 8 bases align to TRBD1. The germline V gene encodes CDR1 SNHLY and CDR2 FYNNEI. V shed 4 bases, J shed 8 bases, and the junction held 9 bases outside the gene matches. This CDR3 is 15 amino acids long. Written as DNA, the CDR3 is TGTGCCAGCAGTGTCATGGACAGGGACGGAGAAAAACTGTTTTTT. Amino acids: CASSVMDRDGEKLFF.

The V call is TRBV7-9, the J call TRBJ2-1; perhaps D is TRBD1 or TRBD2 (5 bases each). The CDR3 totals 14 residues. Trimming shortened V by 4 bases and J by 4 bases, and 11 bases separated the two germline ends. Looked up from germline, CDR1 is SEHNR and CDR2 is FQNEAQ (reference sequence). The CDR3 region has the DNA TGTGCCAGCAGCTCCCGGGACGGATACAATGAGCAGTTCTTC. Translated: CASSSRDGYNEQFF.